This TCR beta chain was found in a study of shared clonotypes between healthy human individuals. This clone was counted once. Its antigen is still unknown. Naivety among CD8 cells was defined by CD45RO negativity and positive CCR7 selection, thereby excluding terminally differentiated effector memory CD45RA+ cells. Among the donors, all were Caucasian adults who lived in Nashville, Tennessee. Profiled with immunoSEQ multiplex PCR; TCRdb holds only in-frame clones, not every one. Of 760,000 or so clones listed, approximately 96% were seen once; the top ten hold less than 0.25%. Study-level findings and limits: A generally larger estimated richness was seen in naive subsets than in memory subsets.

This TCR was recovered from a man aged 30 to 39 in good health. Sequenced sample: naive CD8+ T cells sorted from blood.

The CDR3 loop reads CASSLRGPTEAFF. In DNA, the CDR3 is TGTGCCAGCAGTTTGAGGGGACCCACTGAAGCTTTCTTT. V and J are TRBV27 and TRBJ1-1; possible D gene TRBD1, 5 bases. V was clipped by 3 bases and J by 4 bases, with 9 bases between them. The CDR3 contains 13 residues. Per the germline V gene, CDR1 is MNHEY and CDR2 is SMNVEV (reference sequence).